What follows are 25 T cell receptor beta chains derived from one specimen sequenced in a study of OX40 agonist ivuxolimab in advanced cancers. The method was immunoSEQ multiplex PCR; TCRdb's version includes in-frame clones alone and lacks a portion of them. The sample carries tens of thousands of clones, roughly 89% recorded once. Sequenced material: CD4+ or CD8+ T cells sorted from blood, taken in a trial of the OX40 agonist ivuxolimab. The receptor source for this set is an adult with an advanced solid tumor such as melanoma, head and neck, liver or kidney cancer.

V gene TRBV7-6 combines with J gene TRBJ2-1; a possible D gene is TRBD2 (6 bases). Between the trimmed V and J ends, which lost 3 bases and 6 bases, there was a span of 18 bases. Germline V gene lookup returns CDR1 SGHVS and CDR2 FNYEAQ. The CDR3 runs to 16 residues. The CDR3 DNA sequence: TGTGCCAGCAGCTTGGAGGGCATAGCTGGGGGCAATGAGCAGTTCTTC. This codes for CASSLEGIAGGNEQFF.

V is TRBV4-1 and J is TRBJ1-6; 10 bases agree with TRBD1. After removal of 0 bases from V and 9 bases from J, the junction contained 5 bases not matched to a gene. The germline gives CDR1 MGHRA, CDR2 YSYEKL. The CDR3 has 16 residues. CDR3 in DNA: TGCGCCAGCAGCCAAGATCAGGGGGACAGGGGTTCACCCCTCCACTTT. As protein: CASSQDQGDRGSPLHF.

The chain uses TRBV7-2 and TRBJ1-1; no firm D call. V was trimmed by 1 base and J by 11 bases, leaving 14 bases between them. The CDR3 totals 13 residues. Looked up from germline, CDR1 is SGHTA and CDR2 is FQGNSA. CDR3 sequence (DNA): TGTGCCAGCAGCTTAGAATCTCTCCGGAGCGCTTTCTTT. This gives the protein CASSLESLRSAFF.

CDR3 sequence: CASSPGAGYSYNEQFF. The CDR3 DNA is TGTGCCAGCAGCCCAGGAGCGGGATACTCCTACAATGAGCAGTTCTTC. The chain recombines TRBV5-6 with TRBJ2-1, with 7 bases matching TRBD2. J lost 0 bases, V lost 4 bases, and 7 bases had no gene match. The CDR3 covers 16 residues. From germline, CDR1 is SGHDT and CDR2 YYEEEE.

This chain joins TRBV11-2 and TRBJ2-3; D is uncertain. This CDR3 spans 14 amino acids. V was pared by 5 bases and J by 2 bases, with 11 bases between. CDR1 is SGHAT and CDR2 is FQNNGV in the germline V gene. CDR3 protein: CASSPLVPTDTQYF. The CDR3 coding sequence is TGTGCCAGCAGCCCCCTGGTCCCCACAGATACGCAGTATTTT.

This chain joins TRBV7-8 and TRBJ1-5, with TRBD1 matching 9 bases. V was pared by 0 bases and J by 2 bases, with 11 bases of the junction left unmatched. CDR3 length equals 19 residues. Germline CDR1 reads SGHVS; CDR2 reads FQNEAQ. The CDR3 sequence is CASSLAPGTGRYGNQPQHF. CDR3 in DNA: TGTGCCAGCAGCTTAGCCCCCGGGACAGGGAGGTATGGCAATCAGCCCCAGCATTTT.

The rearrangement links TRBV7-2 to TRBJ1-1; weak D call: TRBD1 (5 bases). The germline gives CDR1 SGHTA, CDR2 FQGNSA. The CDR3 runs 15 residues. Trimming removed 5 bases at V and 6 bases at J, with 19 bases between. CDR3 bases: TGTGCCAGCAGCCCGAGCGTCGGCAGAGGGGCTGAAGCTTTCTTT. It is translated as CASSPSVGRGAEAFF.

This sequence joins TRBV4-2 and TRBJ1-1, with a possible D match to TRBD1 (5 bases). The CDR3 consists of 16 residues. Trimming left V 0 bases short and J 0 bases short, with 11 bases between. Germline V gene sequence: CDR1 LGHNA, CDR2 YNFKEQ. Written as DNA, the CDR3 is TGTGCCAGCAGCCAAGAGGGGGGGGGTTTGAACACTGAAGCTTTCTTT. Protein: CASSQEGGGLNTEAFF.

The chain links TRBV4-3 to TRBJ1-4; 9 bases line up with TRBD1. The assigned J gene may be wrong: the sequence end matches TRBJ2-2 better. CDR3 length: 15 residues. Germline V gives CDR1 LGHNA, CDR2 YSLEER. The CDR3 DNA is TGCGCCAGCTCTCGGGGGACAGGGTTCTCTGTGGAGCTGTTTTTT. It is translated as CASSRGTGFSVELFF.

J is TRBJ2-2 and V is TRBV5-1, with D unresolved. From germline, CDR1 is SGHRS and CDR2 YFSETQ. The CDR3 has 17 amino acids. V was trimmed by 1 base and J by 4 bases, leaving 17 bases between them. In nucleotides, the CDR3 is TGCGCCAGCAGCTTGAATGTGGGCAGGTCGATCACCGGGGAGCTGTTTTTT. Residues: CASSLNVGRSITGELFF.

The chain links TRBV30 to TRBJ1-2; D not resolved. In germline, CDR1 is GTSNPN, CDR2 SVGIG (reference sequence). V was pared by 6 bases and J by 2 bases, with 7 bases between. The CDR3 is 11 residues long. The CDR3 coding sequence is TGTGCCTGCGGACGGAACTATGGCTACACCTTC. This translates into CACGRNYGYTF.

The CDR3 reads CASGNGRAQHF. CDR3 bases: TGTGCCAGCGGAAACGGGCGGGCCCAGCATTTT. The J gene is TRBJ1-5, the V gene TRBV2; D gene uncertain. The CDR3 is 11 residues long. CDR1 and CDR2 from the germline V gene are SNHLY and FYNNEI. V dropped 8 bases and J dropped 11 bases, with 13 bases sitting between them.

The rearrangement uses TRBV5-1 and TRBJ1-2, with 7 bases identical to TRBD1. The germline CDR1 and CDR2 sequences are SGHRS and YFSETQ. V gave up 4 bases and J gave up 6 bases; unmatched junction bases: 6. This CDR3 is 13 amino acids long. The chain's CDR3 is CASSPEGAHGYTF. The CDR3 bases are TGCGCCAGCAGCCCCGAGGGGGCTCATGGCTACACCTTC.

The chain has TRBV5-1 and TRBJ1-4; D is perhaps TRBD1 (5 bases). There are 14 residues in the CDR3. Germline-derived CDR1 and CDR2 are SGHRS and YFSETQ. V lost 4 bases and J lost 4, with 11 bases in between. CDR3 sequence: CASSPGQSNEKLFF. DNA for the CDR3: TGCGCCAGCAGCCCGGGGCAGAGTAATGAAAAACTGTTTTTT.

The chain links TRBV9 to TRBJ2-3; D is unresolved. Germline values: CDR1 SGDLS, CDR2 YYNGEE. This CDR3 region has 13 residues. The V end was cut by 4 bases, the J end by 8 bases, with 14 bases between. The CDR3 nucleotides are TGTGCCAGCAGCCCCCTCGAGTCCGCTACGCAGTATTTT. Encoded protein: CASSPLESATQYF.

The chain joins TRBV7-6 to TRBJ2-7, with TRBD2 matching 13 bases. The ends lost 1 base at V and 2 bases at J; junction bases unmatched: 2. The germline gives CDR1 SGHVS, CDR2 FNYEAQ. The CDR3 is 16 amino acids. This chain's CDR3 is CASSLGGTSGTYEQYF. The CDR3 DNA reads TGTGCCAGCAGCTTAGGGGGGACTAGCGGGACCTACGAGCAGTACTTC. The full variable domain, with the rest looked up from reference TRBV7-6 and TRBJ2-7, is GAGVSQSPRYKVTKRGQDVALRCDPISGHVSLYWYRQALGQGPEFLTYFNYEAQQDKSGLPNDRFSAERPEGSISTLTIQRTEQRDSAMYRCASSLGGTSGTYEQYFGPGTRLTVT.

The chain links TRBV7-2 to TRBJ1-2; the D is unclear. CDR1 and CDR2 (germline): SGHTA, FQGNSA. The CDR3 is made up of 14 amino acids. V gave up 7 bases and J gave up 6 bases, with 18 bases separating them. The CDR3 here is CASTNPTMIHGYTF. The CDR3, as DNA: TGTGCCAGCACCAACCCGACCATGATCCATGGCTACACCTTC.

This clone was counted a few times. This chain connects TRBV9 to TRBJ1-3, with a possible D match to TRBD1 (6 bases). The CDR3 totals 15 residues. V was trimmed by 4 bases and J by 1 base, leaving 12 bases between them. Germline V lookup: CDR1 SGDLS, CDR2 YYNGEE. CDR3 amino acids: CASSRTVISGNTIYF. CDR3 DNA: TGTGCCAGCAGCAGGACAGTTATATCTGGAAACACCATATATTTT.

This chain connects TRBV6-6 to TRBJ1-2; TRBD1 aligns across 9 bases. V gave up 6 bases and J gave up 8 bases; unmatched junction bases: 10. CDR1 is MNHNY and CDR2 is SVGAGI in the germline V gene (reference sequence). This CDR3 has 14 residues. CDR3 sequence: CASRPGQGSRGYTF. The CDR3 bases are TGTGCCAGCAGACCCGGACAGGGGTCTCGAGGCTACACCTTC.

The chain employs TRBV11-3 and TRBJ2-1, with 10 positions matching TRBD2. This CDR3 spans 12 amino acids. Looked up from germline, CDR1 is SGHNT and CDR2 is YENEEA. The V and J ends lost 4 bases and 14 bases, in that order; junction bases with no gene match: 5. The DNA of the CDR3 is TGTGCCAGCAGCTCGGAAACTAGCGGGGAGTTCTTC. This sequence encodes CASSSETSGEFF. Using reference TRBV11-3 and TRBJ2-1 for the parts outside the CDR3, the full variable domain is EAGVVQSPRYKIIEKKQPVAFWCNPISGHNTLYWYLQNLGQGPELLIRYENEEAVDDSQLPKDRFSAERLKGVDSTLKIQPAELGDSAVYLCASSSETSGEFFGPGTRLTVL.

The chain employs TRBV10-3 and TRBJ2-1, with unresolved D. CDR3 length: 14 residues. V was trimmed by 5 bases and J by 8 bases, leaving 16 bases between them. CDR1 and CDR2 (germline): ENHRY, SYGVKD. CDR3 sequence: CAISLYSEPDEQFF. Written as DNA, the CDR3 is TGTGCCATCAGTCTTTACTCCGAGCCCGATGAGCAGTTCTTC.

This clone was detected once. The chain carries TRBV19 and TRBJ2-2; the D is unclear. Deletions cut 0 bases from V and 0 bases from J, with 14 bases between. The germline gives CDR1 LNHDA, CDR2 SQIVND (reference sequence). The CDR3 runs 18 residues. CDR3 bases: TGTGCCAGTAGTATAGACGGCCCAGCGAACACGAACACCGGGGAGCTGTTTTTT. It codes for CASSIDGPANTNTGELFF.

The chain carries TRBV21-1 and TRBJ1-3. TRBV21-1 is designated a pseudogene. This CDR3 contains 13 residues. This chain's CDR3 is CASKGKSLNTIYF. The CDR3, as DNA: TGTGCCAGCAAGGGAAAGTCCCTGAACACCATATATTTT.

The CDR3 DNA reads TGTGCCATCAGTGAGTCGGTCTCGTCCTACGAGCAGTACTTC. Translating it yields CAISESVSSYEQYF. The chain combines TRBV10-3 with TRBJ2-7; D ambiguous. The ends were cut back, 0 bases at V and 1 base at J, with 7 bases in the middle. The CDR3 has 14 residues. Germline V gene data show CDR1 as ENHRY and CDR2 as SYGVKD.

V is TRBV6-6 and J is TRBJ2-1; TRBD2 matches 9 bases. Trimming at V came to 2 bases and at J to 7 bases, leaving 9 bases not matched to a gene. Germline CDR1 and CDR2: MNHNY and SVGAGI (reference sequence). The length of the CDR3 is 16 residues. The CDR3 protein is CASSYGSRGGGNEQFF. CDR3 DNA sequence: TGTGCCAGCAGTTACGGGTCGCGGGGGGGCGGAAATGAGCAGTTCTTC.